This is a list of T cell receptor beta chains from one sample in a study of T cells after yellow fever vaccination. TCRdb re-called the 5' RACE reads with MiXCR, one entry per CDR3 protein. The sample holds 150,000 to 200,000 distinct CDR3 sequences, about a tenth seen once. This material consisted of CD8+ T cells sorted from PBMCs, taken 45 days after the yellow fever booster vaccination. All receptors derive from a man younger than 35 who received the YFV17D yellow fever vaccine. The CDR3 runs from the conserved cysteine through the conserved F or W. Each record gives: D gene, clone size, J gene, V gene, CDR3 DNA, CDR3 protein. The D gene is left open where the match is weak. The size of a clone is reported for some rows only, either as once, few or many, or as a class for expanded clones.

>.|.|TRBJ2-3|TRBV15
TGTGCCACCAGCCTTAGATTAGATACGCAGTATTTT
CATSLRLDTQYF
>.|few|TRBJ2-3|TRBV20-1
TGCAGTGTTTCCCGCTTCCTCACAGATACGCAGTATTTT
CSVSRFLTDTQYF
>TRBD1|few|TRBJ2-5|TRBV5-1
TGCGCCAGCAGCCCCCCACAGGGGGCGGCGGGAGAGACCCAGTACTTC
CASSPPQGAAGETQYF
>TRBD1|.|TRBJ2-1|TRBV12-3/TRBV12-4
TGTGCCAGCAGTTTTGGCAGGGGGAACAATGAGCAGTTCTTC
CASSFGRGNNEQFF
>TRBD1|.|TRBJ2-1|TRBV24-1
TGTGCCACCAGGGACAGGGGCCACAATGAGCAGTTCTTC
CATRDRGHNEQFF
>TRBD2|few|TRBJ2-5|TRBV6-5
TGTGCCAGCAGTTGGGGGGGGTACCAAGAGACCCAGTACTTC
CASSWGGYQETQYF
>.|.|TRBJ1-1|TRBV19
TGTGCCAGTAGTATACTGACGGGAGGAAGGCCTGAAGCTTTCTTT
CASSILTGGRPEAFF
>TRBD1|few|TRBJ1-1|TRBV19
TGTGCCAGTAGCCAAGGACAGGGGAGTGAAGCTTTCTTT
CASSQGQGSEAFF
>.|.|TRBJ2-3|TRBV30
TGTGCCTGGAGCTACCATCTAGATACGCAGTATTTT
CAWSYHLDTQYF
>.|few|TRBJ1-1|TRBV6-2/TRBV6-3
TGTGCCAGCAGCCCCAGCACTGAAGCTTTCTTT
CASSPSTEAFF
>TRBD1|few|TRBJ2-2|TRBV4-2
TGTGCCAGCAGCCAGGCGGGACAGGGGTACACCGGGGAGCTGTTTTTT
CASSQAGQGYTGELFF
>.|.|TRBJ2-3|TRBV5-6
TGTGCCAGCAGCTTTGGTAGCGCGGATACGCAGTATTTT
CASSFGSADTQYF
>TRBD2|few|TRBJ2-7|TRBV9
TGTGCCAGCACCCCCCCGCTGACTAGCGGCTCCTACGAGCAGTACTTC
CASTPPLTSGSYEQYF
>.|many|TRBJ1-2|TRBV4-1
TGCGCCAGCAGCCGAACCCGGACCCCGTATGGCTACACCTTC
CASSRTRTPYGYTF
>.|many|TRBJ1-6|TRBV10-2
TGCGCCAGCAGTGTTCTTGCACCCAATAATTCACCCCTCCACTTT
CASSVLAPNNSPLHF
>.|many|TRBJ2-2|TRBV7-3
TGTGCCAGCAGCACGACCGGGGAGCTGTTTTTT
CASSTTGELFF
>.|few|TRBJ1-1|TRBV2
TGTGCCAGCATTCCGGTGCAGAACACTGAAGCTTTCTTT
CASIPVQNTEAFF
>.|many|TRBJ1-1|TRBV7-3
TGTGCCAGCAGCCCCGGGCCCGCGAACACTGAAGCTTTCTTT
CASSPGPANTEAFF